Each of the 16 T cell receptor beta chains below was sequenced from the same sample in a study of blood T cell repertoires in COVID-19. The assay was immunoSEQ multiplex PCR, and TCRdb's table has in-frame clones only and misses some. The profile covers 240,000 or so clones, with 60% to 75% appearing a single time and about 3.1% taken by the ten largest. Sequencing was carried out using peripheral blood. The receptor source for this set is a woman aged 80 or over with acute or convalescent COVID-19.

The chain is built from TRBV18 and TRBJ1-5; D unclear. The length of the CDR3 is 13 residues. The germline gives CDR1 KGHSH, CDR2 LQKENI. V was shortened by 5 bases and J by 3 bases, with 8 bases between the two germline ends. CDR3 amino acids: CASSSGPNQPQHF. DNA for the CDR3: TGTGCCAGCTCATCGGGTCCCAATCAGCCCCAGCATTTT.

The chain links TRBV7-8 to TRBJ1-6; 7 bases align to TRBD1. Germline assignment: CDR1 SGHVS and CDR2 FQNEAQ. V trimming: 2 bases; J trimming: 10 bases; junction bases outside the gene matches: 11. There are 16 residues in the CDR3. The CDR3 DNA follows: TGTGCCAGCAGCTTATTCTTTGACAGGGCCCGCTCACCCCTCCACTTT. It translates to CASSLFFDRARSPLHF.

A note on this clone: At the DNA level, this CDR3 is encoded by other sequences in the same sample as well. The chain has TRBV18 and TRBJ1-1; a possible D gene is TRBD1 (5 bases). There are 13 residues in the CDR3. Germline CDR1 KGHSH, CDR2 LQKENI. Between the trimmed V and J ends, which lost 1 base and 6 bases, there was a span of 9 bases. DNA of the CDR3: TGTGCCAGCTCACCACAGGGGCTCGCTGAAGCTTTCTTT. Protein product: CASSPQGLAEAFF.

The V call is TRBV20-1, the J call TRBJ1-5, with D uncertain. This CDR3 comprises 12 residues. Trimming left V 3 bases short and J 4 bases short, with 7 bases between. The germline CDR1 and CDR2 sequences are DFQATT and SNEGSKA (reference sequence). The CDR3: CSASVANQPQHF. The CDR3, as DNA: TGCAGTGCTAGTGTAGCAAATCAGCCCCAGCATTTT.

This rearrangement joins TRBV5-1 to TRBJ1-1; 9 bases match TRBD1. V trimming: 2 bases; J trimming: 4 bases; junction bases outside the gene matches: 9. Germline V gene lookup returns CDR1 SGHRS and CDR2 YFSETQ. This CDR3 has 16 amino acids. This chain's CDR3 is CASSLVQGAGGTEAFF. In DNA, the CDR3 is TGCGCCAGCAGCTTAGTACAGGGGGCAGGTGGCACTGAAGCTTTCTTT. Full variable domain (remainder filled in from reference TRBV5-1 and TRBJ1-1): KAGVTQTPRYLIKTRGQQVTLSCSPISGHRSVSWYQQTPGQGLQFLFEYFSETQRNKGNFPGRFSGRQFSNSRSEMNVSTLELGDSALYLCASSLVQGAGGTEAFFGQGTRLTVV.

The gene calls are TRBV2 and TRBJ1-2; 10 bases line up with TRBD1. The junction had 4 bases not matched to a gene; V was cut back by 5 bases and J by 4 bases. Germline CDR1 SNHLY, CDR2 FYNNEI. The CDR3 sequence is 14 residues long. CDR3 DNA: TGTGCCAGCAGTCGACAGGGGGCGAGCTATGGCTACACCTTC. Translated: CASSRQGASYGYTF.

The V and J genes are TRBV5-5 and TRBJ2-7, with a weak D call TRBD2 (6 bases). This CDR3 comprises 14 residues. CDR1 is SGHKS, CDR2 YYEKEE, per germline (reference sequence). V lost 6 bases to trimming and J lost 0 bases, with 13 bases between them. CDR3: CASNRGDGSYEQYF. For the CDR3, the DNA is TGTGCCAGCAACCGCGGGGACGGCTCCTACGAGCAGTACTTC.

The rearrangement links TRBV6-2 or TRBV6-3 to TRBJ2-7; 8 nucleotides match TRBD1. The CDR3 totals 17 residues. Trimming cost V 6 bases and J 1 base; bases outside gene matches: 14. From germline, CDR1 is MNHEY and CDR2 SVGEGT. In DNA form, the CDR3 reads TGTGCCAGCAGCCCTCGGACAGGGCACCCAAGATCCTACGAGCAGTACTTC. As protein: CASSPRTGHPRSYEQYF.

A few counts support this clone. V gene TRBV14 combines with J gene TRBJ1-6, with TRBD1 matching 7 bases. The V segment lost 7 bases and the J segment 3 bases; nucleotides outside the gene matches: 3. The CDR3 has 14 residues. Germline CDR1 and CDR2: SGHDN and FVKESK. This CDR3 is CASKGQLYNSPLHF. DNA of the CDR3: TGTGCCAGCAAGGGACAGCTCTATAATTCACCCCTCCACTTT.

This clone was detected only a few times. DNA of the CDR3: TGTGCCAGCAGCTTACCCAACAGGGGATTGAACTATGGCTACACCTTC. The encoded protein is CASSLPNRGLNYGYTF. The V call is TRBV7-7, the J call TRBJ1-2; 7 bases agree with TRBD1. This CDR3 is 16 amino acids long. The ends lost 2 bases at V and 2 bases at J; junction bases unmatched: 8. Germline V CDR1 and CDR2: SSHAT, FNYEAQ (reference sequence).

The V and J genes are TRBV5-1 and TRBJ1-1; TRBD1 matches 7 bases. The CDR3 is 14 amino acids. Unmatched junction bases numbered 6, after V lost 3 bases and J lost 4 bases. In germline, CDR1 is SGHRS, CDR2 YFSETQ. CDR3 in amino acids: CASSSNTGVTEAFF. CDR3 bases: TGCGCCAGCAGCTCGAACACAGGGGTCACTGAAGCTTTCTTT. Drawing the rest from reference TRBV5-1 and TRBJ1-1, the complete variable domain is KAGVTQTPRYLIKTRGQQVTLSCSPISGHRSVSWYQQTPGQGLQFLFEYFSETQRNKGNFPGRFSGRQFSNSRSEMNVSTLELGDSALYLCASSSNTGVTEAFFGQGTRLTVV.

The chain carries TRBV2 and TRBJ2-1, with a tentative D call TRBD1 (6 bases). Germline CDR1 and CDR2: SNHLY and FYNNEI. The CDR3 contains 11 residues. The V and J ends lost 11 bases and 3 bases respectively, with 8 bases between them. DNA for the CDR3: TGTGCCCAGACAGGCTACAATGAGCAGTTCTTC. Protein sequence: CAQTGYNEQFF.

V and J are TRBV6-6 and TRBJ2-7; possible D gene TRBD1, 5 bases. Trimming removed 4 bases at V and 5 bases at J, with 15 bases between. Germline lookup yields CDR1 MNHNY and CDR2 SVGAGI (reference sequence). The CDR3 consists of 14 residues. The DNA of the CDR3 is TGTGCCAGCAGTTTGACCCAGGGTGTCCACGAGCAGTACTTC. It is translated as CASSLTQGVHEQYF.

The chain is built from TRBV6-4 and TRBJ1-4; 7 bases fit TRBD1. The CDR3 extends over 17 amino acids. Germline V gives CDR1 MRHNA, CDR2 SNTAGT. Trimming took 10 bases from V and 3 from J; bases not matched to a gene: 17. The CDR3 sequence: CAIRGGCRVRANEKLFF. Written as DNA, the CDR3 is TGTGCCATCAGGGGGGGTTGCAGGGTTCGGGCTAATGAAAAACTGTTTTTT.

The V call is TRBV5-4, the J call TRBJ2-1, with 8 bases matching TRBD2. The ends lost 0 bases at V and 2 bases at J; junction bases unmatched: 1. This CDR3 region has 15 residues. The germline V gene has CDR1 SGHNT and CDR2 YYREEE (reference sequence). Here the CDR3 DNA reads TGTGCCAGCAGCTTGGAGCGGGGGACCTACAATGAGCAGTTCTTC. This encodes CASSLERGTYNEQFF.

The CDR3 DNA follows: TGTGCCAGCAGTTTAATCAACCAGGGATACGGCAATCAGCCCCAGCATTTT. Amino acid sequence: CASSLINQGYGNQPQHF. The chain uses TRBV28 and TRBJ1-5; a weak D match, TRBD1 (5 bases). The V gene's germline CDR1 is MDHEN and CDR2 SYDVKM. The CDR3 sequence is 17 residues long. The V gene lost 2 bases and the J gene lost 2 bases, with 16 bases spanning the gap.